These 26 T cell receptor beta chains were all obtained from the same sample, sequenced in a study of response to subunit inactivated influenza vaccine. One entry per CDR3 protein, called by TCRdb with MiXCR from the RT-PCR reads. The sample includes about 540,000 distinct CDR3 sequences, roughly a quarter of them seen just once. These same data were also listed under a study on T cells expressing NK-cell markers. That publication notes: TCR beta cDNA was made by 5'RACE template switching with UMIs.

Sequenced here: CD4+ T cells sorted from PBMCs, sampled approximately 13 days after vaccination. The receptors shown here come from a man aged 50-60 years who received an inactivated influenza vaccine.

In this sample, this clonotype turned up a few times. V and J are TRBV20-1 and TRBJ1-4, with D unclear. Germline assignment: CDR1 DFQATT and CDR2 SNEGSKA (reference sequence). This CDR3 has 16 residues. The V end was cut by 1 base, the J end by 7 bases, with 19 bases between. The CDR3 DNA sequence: TGCAGTGCTAGAGGTCCGCCAGGACGTACCAGTGAAAAACTGTTTTTT. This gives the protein CSARGPPGRTSEKLFF.

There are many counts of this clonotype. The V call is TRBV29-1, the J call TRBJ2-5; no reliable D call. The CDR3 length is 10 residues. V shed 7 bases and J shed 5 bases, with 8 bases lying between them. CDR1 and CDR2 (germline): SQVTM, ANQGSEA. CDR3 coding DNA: TGCAGCGCCAGAGTGGAGACCCAGTACTTC. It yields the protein CSARVETQYF.

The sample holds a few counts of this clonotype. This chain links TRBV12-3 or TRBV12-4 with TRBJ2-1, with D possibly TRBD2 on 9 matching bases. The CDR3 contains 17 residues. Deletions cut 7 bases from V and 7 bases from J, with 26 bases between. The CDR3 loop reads CASNRGSGGSSGNEQFF. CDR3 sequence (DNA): TGTGCCAGCAACAGGGGGAGCGGGGGGTCTTCTGGGAATGAGCAGTTCTTC.

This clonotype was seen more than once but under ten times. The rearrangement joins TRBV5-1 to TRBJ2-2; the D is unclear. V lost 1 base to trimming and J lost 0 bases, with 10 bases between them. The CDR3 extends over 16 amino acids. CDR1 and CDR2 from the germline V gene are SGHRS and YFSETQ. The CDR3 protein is CASSLNARTNTGELFF. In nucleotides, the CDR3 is TGCGCCAGCAGCTTGAACGCCAGAACGAACACCGGGGAGCTGTTTTTT.

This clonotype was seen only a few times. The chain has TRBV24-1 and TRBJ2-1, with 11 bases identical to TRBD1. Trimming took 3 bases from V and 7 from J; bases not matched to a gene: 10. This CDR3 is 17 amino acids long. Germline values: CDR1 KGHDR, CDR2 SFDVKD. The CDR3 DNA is TGTGCCACCAGTGATCCACGGACAGGGGGCCGAATGAATGAGCAGTTCTTC. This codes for CATSDPRTGGRMNEQFF.

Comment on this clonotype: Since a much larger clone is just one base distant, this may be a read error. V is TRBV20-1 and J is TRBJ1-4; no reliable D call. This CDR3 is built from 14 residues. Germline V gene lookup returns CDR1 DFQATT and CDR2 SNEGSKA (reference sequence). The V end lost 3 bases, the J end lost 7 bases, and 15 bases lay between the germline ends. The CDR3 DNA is TGCAGTGCTAGTACCCCTCCGATTAGTGAAAAACTGTTTTTT. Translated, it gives CSASTPPISEKLFF.

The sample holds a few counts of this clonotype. The CDR3, as DNA: TGTGCCATCAGTAACCCGAGCGGGAGTGGGCAGTTCTTC. The encoded protein is CAISNPSGSGQFF. The chain carries TRBV10-3 and TRBJ2-1; 8 bases map to TRBD2. The CDR3 runs 13 residues. CDR1 and CDR2 from the germline V gene are ENHRY and SYGVKD. V gave up 5 bases and J gave up 12 bases; unmatched junction bases: 9.

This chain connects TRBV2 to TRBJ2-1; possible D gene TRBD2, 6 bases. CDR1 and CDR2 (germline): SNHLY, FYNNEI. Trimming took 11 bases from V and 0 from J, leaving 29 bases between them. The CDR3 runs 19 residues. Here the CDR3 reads CAFCFRGLPTFSSYNEQFF. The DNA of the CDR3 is TGTGCCTTCTGTTTCCGGGGACTGCCCACCTTTAGCTCCTACAATGAGCAGTTCTTC. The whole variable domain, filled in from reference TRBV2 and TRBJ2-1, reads EPEVTQTPSHQVTQMGQEVILRCVPISNHLYFYWYRQILGQKVEFLVSFYNNEISEKSEIFDDQFSVERPDGSNFTLKIRSTKLEDSAMYFCAFCFRGLPTFSSYNEQFFGPGTRLTVL.

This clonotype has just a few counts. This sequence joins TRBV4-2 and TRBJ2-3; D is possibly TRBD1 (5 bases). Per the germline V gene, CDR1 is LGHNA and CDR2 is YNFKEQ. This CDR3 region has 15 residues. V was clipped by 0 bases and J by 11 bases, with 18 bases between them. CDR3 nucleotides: TGTGCCAGCAGCCAAGATGGTGGTGGGGCCGTTAGGCAGTATTTT. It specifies CASSQDGGGAVRQYF.

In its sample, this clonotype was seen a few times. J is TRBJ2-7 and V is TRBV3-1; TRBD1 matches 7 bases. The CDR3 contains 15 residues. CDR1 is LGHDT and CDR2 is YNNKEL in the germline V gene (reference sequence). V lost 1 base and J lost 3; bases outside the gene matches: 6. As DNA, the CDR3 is TGTGCCAGCAGCCAAGGAGGGGGCGTTTTCTACGAGCAGTACTTC. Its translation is CASSQGGGVFYEQYF.

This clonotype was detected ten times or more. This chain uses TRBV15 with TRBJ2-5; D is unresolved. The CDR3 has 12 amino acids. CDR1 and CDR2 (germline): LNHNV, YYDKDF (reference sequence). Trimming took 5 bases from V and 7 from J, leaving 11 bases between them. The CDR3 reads CATSAARGTQYF. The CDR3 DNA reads TGTGCCACCAGCGCCGCACGCGGGACCCAGTACTTC.

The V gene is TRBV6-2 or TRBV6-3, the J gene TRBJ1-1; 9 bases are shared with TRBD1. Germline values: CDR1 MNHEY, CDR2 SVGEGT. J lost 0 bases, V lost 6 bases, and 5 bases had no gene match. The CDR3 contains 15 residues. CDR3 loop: CASRTGTGMNTEAFF. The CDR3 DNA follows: TGTGCCAGCAGGACCGGGACAGGGATGAACACTGAAGCTTTCTTT.

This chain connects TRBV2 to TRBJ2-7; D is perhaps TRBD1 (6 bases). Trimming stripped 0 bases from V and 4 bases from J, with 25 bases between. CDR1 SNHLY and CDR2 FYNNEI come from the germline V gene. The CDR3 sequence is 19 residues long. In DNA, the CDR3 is TGTGCCAGCAGTGAAGCGCTTCGGGTGGGGGCGGCGAAAACATACGAGCAGTACTTC. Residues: CASSEALRVGAAKTYEQYF.

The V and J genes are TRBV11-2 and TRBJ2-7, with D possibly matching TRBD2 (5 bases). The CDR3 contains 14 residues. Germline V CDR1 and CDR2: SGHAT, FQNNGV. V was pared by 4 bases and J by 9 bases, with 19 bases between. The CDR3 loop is CASSSRGLAVGQYF. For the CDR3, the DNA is TGTGCCAGCAGCTCCCGAGGGCTAGCAGTAGGGCAGTACTTC. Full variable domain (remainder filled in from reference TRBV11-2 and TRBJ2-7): EAGVAQSPRYKIIEKRQSVAFWCNPISGHATLYWYQQILGQGPKLLIQFQNNGVVDDSQLPKDRFSAERLKGVDSTLKIQPAKLEDSAVYLCASSSRGLAVGQYFGPGTRLTVT.

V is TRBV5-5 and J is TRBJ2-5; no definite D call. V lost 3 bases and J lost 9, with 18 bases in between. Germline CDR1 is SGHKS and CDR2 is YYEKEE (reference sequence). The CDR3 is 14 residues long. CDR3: CASSSRQPGSAQYF. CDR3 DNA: TGTGCCAGCAGCTCCCGTCAGCCGGGCTCTGCCCAGTACTTC.

As DNA, the CDR3 is TGTGCCAGCAGTGGAGCACTAGCCTGGAGCACAGATACGCAGTATTTT. Encoded protein: CASSGALAWSTDTQYF. The chain has TRBV2 and TRBJ2-3; maybe TRBD2 (6 bases). V was cut by 4 bases and J by 0 bases, with 14 bases left in between. Germline CDR1 and CDR2: SNHLY and FYNNEI. The CDR3 loop spans 16 amino acids.

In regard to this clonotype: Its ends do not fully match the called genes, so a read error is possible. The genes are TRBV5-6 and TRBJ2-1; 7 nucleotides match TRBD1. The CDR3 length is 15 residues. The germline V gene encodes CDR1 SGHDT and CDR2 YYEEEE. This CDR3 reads CASSLRGQRYNKQFF. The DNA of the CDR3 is TGTGCCAGCAGCTTGAGGGGACAGCGATACAATAAGCAGTTCTTC. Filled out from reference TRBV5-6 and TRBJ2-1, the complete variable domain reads DAGVTQSPTHLIKTRGQQVTLRCSPKSGHDTVSWYQQALGQGPQFIFQYYEEEERQRGNFPDRFSGHQFPNYSSELNVNALLLGDSALYLCASSLRGQRYNKQFFGPGTRLTVL.

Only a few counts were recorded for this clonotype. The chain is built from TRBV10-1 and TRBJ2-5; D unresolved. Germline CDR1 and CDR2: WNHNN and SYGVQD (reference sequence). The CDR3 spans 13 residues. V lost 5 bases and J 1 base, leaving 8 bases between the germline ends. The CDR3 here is CASSNQIQETQYF. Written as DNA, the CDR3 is TGCGCCAGCAGTAATCAGATCCAAGAGACCCAGTACTTC.

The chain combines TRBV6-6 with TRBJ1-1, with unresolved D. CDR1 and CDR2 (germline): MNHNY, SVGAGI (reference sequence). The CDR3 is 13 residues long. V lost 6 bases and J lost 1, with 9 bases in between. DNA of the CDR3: TGTGCCAGCAGCGACCCAGGGAACACTGAAGCTTTCTTT. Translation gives CASSDPGNTEAFF.

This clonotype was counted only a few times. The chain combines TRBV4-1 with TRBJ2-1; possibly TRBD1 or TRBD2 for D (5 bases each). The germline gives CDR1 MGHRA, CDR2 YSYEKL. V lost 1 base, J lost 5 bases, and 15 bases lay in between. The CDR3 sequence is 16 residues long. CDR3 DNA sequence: TGCGCCAGCAGCCAAGTAGGGAGACAGCGACACAATGAGCAGTTCTTC. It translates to CASSQVGRQRHNEQFF.

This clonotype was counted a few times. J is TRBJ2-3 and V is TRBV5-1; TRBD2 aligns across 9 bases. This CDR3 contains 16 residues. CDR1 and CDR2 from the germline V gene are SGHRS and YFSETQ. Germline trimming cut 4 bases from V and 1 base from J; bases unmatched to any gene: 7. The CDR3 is CASSPLVAGGTDTQYF. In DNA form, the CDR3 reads TGCGCCAGCAGCCCGCTGGTAGCGGGGGGCACAGATACGCAGTATTTT.

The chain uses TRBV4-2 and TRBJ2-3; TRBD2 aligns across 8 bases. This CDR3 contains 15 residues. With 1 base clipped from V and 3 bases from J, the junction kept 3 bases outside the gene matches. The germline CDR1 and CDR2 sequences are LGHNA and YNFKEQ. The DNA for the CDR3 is TGTGCCAGCAGCCAAGGAGCGGGAGTAACAGATACGCAGTATTTT. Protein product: CASSQGAGVTDTQYF.

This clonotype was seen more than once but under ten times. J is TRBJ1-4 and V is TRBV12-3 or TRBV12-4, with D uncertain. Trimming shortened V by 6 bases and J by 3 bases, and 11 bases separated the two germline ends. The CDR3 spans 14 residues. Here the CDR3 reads CASRKEGPNEKLFF. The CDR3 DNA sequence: TGTGCCAGCAGGAAGGAAGGTCCTAATGAAAAACTGTTTTTT.

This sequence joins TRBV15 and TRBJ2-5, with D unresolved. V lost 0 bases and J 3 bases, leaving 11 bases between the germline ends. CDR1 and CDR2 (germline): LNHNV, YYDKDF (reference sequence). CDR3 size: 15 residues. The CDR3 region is CATSRDGRIEETQYF. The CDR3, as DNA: TGTGCCACCAGCAGAGATGGACGGATAGAAGAGACCCAGTACTTC.

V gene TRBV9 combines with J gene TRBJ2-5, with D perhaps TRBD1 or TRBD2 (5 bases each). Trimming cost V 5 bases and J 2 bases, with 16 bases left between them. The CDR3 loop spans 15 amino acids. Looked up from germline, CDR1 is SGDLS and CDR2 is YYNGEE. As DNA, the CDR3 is TGTGCCAGCAGTGCTGTTGGGGGTCCACAAGAGACCCAGTACTTC. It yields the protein CASSAVGGPQETQYF.

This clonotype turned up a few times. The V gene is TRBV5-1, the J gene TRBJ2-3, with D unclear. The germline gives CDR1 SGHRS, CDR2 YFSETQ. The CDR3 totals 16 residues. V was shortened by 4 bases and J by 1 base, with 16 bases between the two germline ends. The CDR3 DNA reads TGCGCCAGCAGCGCCCCTTGGAATCGTGGCACAGATACGCAGTATTTT. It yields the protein CASSAPWNRGTDTQYF.